The 7 T cell receptor beta chains listed next were all sequenced from one sample in a study of post-analysis software for immune sequencing data. Study-wide results and limits: Patients had higher frequencies than controls of roughly 5 TRBV segments, including TRBV5-6, TRBV5-1 and TRBV20-1.

The TCR beta cDNA libraries contained unique molecular identifiers. In TCRdb, the PCR reads were re-called with MiXCR into one record per CDR3 protein. The repertoire holds roughly 870,000 distinct CDR3 sequences, with roughly half as singletons. The antigens these receptors bind are not known. What was sequenced was blood. The source of these receptors is a girl aged 10-17 years with multiple sclerosis.

This clonotype has just one count. The chain carries TRBV10-3 and TRBJ2-7, with D tentatively TRBD1 or TRBD2 (7 bases each). The J call is in doubt because the DNA end fits TRBJ2-5 better. The germline CDR1 and CDR2 sequences are ENHRY and SYGVKD. The CDR3 is made up of 16 amino acids. The CDR3 loop reads CAISNGRGDSQETQYF. The CDR3 nucleotides read TGTGCCATCAGTAATGGTCGGGGGGACAGCCAAGAGACCCAGTACTTC.

The rearrangement joins TRBV20-1 to TRBJ1-2; the D gene is possibly TRBD1 (6 bases). Between the trimmed V and J ends, which lost 3 bases and 2 bases, there was a span of 13 bases. Germline assignment: CDR1 DFQATT and CDR2 SNEGSKA (reference sequence). This CDR3 contains 14 residues. The DNA of the CDR3 is TGCAGTGCTAGTACCGGGACACCCAACTATGGCTACACCTTC. Its translation is CSASTGTPNYGYTF.

This chain joins TRBV7-8 and TRBJ2-5; TRBD2 matches 10 bases. Germline CDR1 and CDR2: SGHVS and FQNEAQ. With V trimmed by 3 bases and J by 5 bases, 6 bases remained unmatched. This CDR3 comprises 15 residues. The CDR3 region has the DNA TGTGCCAGCAGCTTTCTTCTAGCGGGAGCGGAGACCCAGTACTTC. This encodes CASSFLLAGAETQYF.

The gene calls are TRBV10-3 and TRBJ2-7; a weak D match, TRBD2 (7 bases). Germline assignment: CDR1 ENHRY and CDR2 SYGVKD. V was pared by 5 bases and J by 3 bases, with 14 bases between. The CDR3 covers 14 residues. CDR3: CAISSTGGYYEQYF. The CDR3 DNA sequence: TGTGCCATCAGTTCGACGGGGGGCTACTACGAGCAGTACTTC.

The chain couples TRBV7-3 to TRBJ2-1; D is uncertain. Between the trimmed V and J ends, which lost 5 bases and 6 bases, there was a span of 14 bases. This CDR3 region has 14 residues. Germline loops: CDR1 SGHTA, CDR2 FQGTGA. CDR3 residues: CASSHGPDTNEQFF. The DNA of the CDR3 is TGTGCCAGCAGCCATGGACCTGACACCAATGAGCAGTTCTTC.

This chain connects TRBV6-5 to TRBJ2-7, with D possibly being TRBD2 (5 bases). Trimming took 4 bases from V and 6 from J, leaving 16 bases between them. The CDR3 covers 14 residues. Germline CDR1 and CDR2: MNHEY and SVGAGI. CDR3 DNA sequence: TGTGCCAGCAGTTCCTCCTGGAAGGCGGGCGAGCAGTACTTC. Translation: CASSSSWKAGEQYF.

The chain couples TRBV6-5 to TRBJ2-4; possible D gene TRBD2, 5 bases. Judging by the DNA end, TRBJ2-7 fits better; the J call may be wrong. This CDR3 is built from 10 residues. The germline CDR1 and CDR2 sequences are MNHEY and SVGAGI. CDR3 nucleotides: TGTGCCCGGGAACCCGACGAGCAGTACTTC. Translation gives CAREPDEQYF.